The next 31 T cell receptor beta chains were all read from a single sample in a study of blood T cell repertoires in COVID-19. The assay was immunoSEQ multiplex PCR, and TCRdb's table has in-frame clones only and misses some. The sample has hundreds of thousands of clones, 83% seen once. Sequences were obtained from PBMCs or T cells enriched from blood (not recorded which). The origin of the receptors is a woman aged 45 to 65 who had been exposed to COVID-19.

The chain has TRBV28 and TRBJ1-1; 7 bases fit TRBD1. With V trimmed by 4 bases and J by 1 base, 12 bases remained unmatched. The germline V gene encodes CDR1 MDHEN and CDR2 SYDVKM. The CDR3 has 17 amino acids. The CDR3 DNA reads TGTGCCAGCAGTTCCGGGACAGTCACCAATAAGAACACTGAAGCTTTCTTT. Residues: CASSSGTVTNKNTEAFF.

This clone was seen a single time. The rearrangement uses TRBV28 and TRBJ2-4; 13 bases match TRBD2. Per germline, CDR1 MDHEN and CDR2 SYDVKM. V gave up 6 bases and J gave up 7 bases; unmatched junction bases: 6. There are 15 residues in the CDR3. In DNA form, the CDR3 reads TGTGCCAGCAGCCGGACTAGCGGGGGACGGAACATTCAGTACTTC. It is translated as CASSRTSGGRNIQYF.

The chain links TRBV6-4 to TRBJ2-3, with D tentatively TRBD2 (7 bases). The CDR3 consists of 14 residues. The ends were cut back, 2 bases at V and 4 bases at J, with 10 bases in the middle. The germline CDR1 and CDR2 sequences are MRHNA and SNTAGT. The CDR3 is CASSDGGAADTQYF. CDR3 in DNA: TGTGCCAGCAGTGACGGGGGGGCGGCAGATACGCAGTATTTT.

V usage is TRBV4-2 and J usage is TRBJ1-2, with D perhaps matching TRBD1 (5 bases). The CDR3 consists of 13 residues. Germline lookup yields CDR1 LGHNA and CDR2 YNFKEQ. The V end was cut by 1 base, the J end by 6 bases, with 9 bases between. This chain's CDR3 is CASSQGGGDGYTF. The DNA for the CDR3 is TGTGCCAGCAGCCAAGGAGGAGGGGATGGCTACACCTTC.

This clone appeared a single time. The V call is TRBV3-1 (or the pseudogene TRBV3-2), the J call TRBJ1-4, with D possibly TRBD1 on 6 matching bases. The V end lost 0 bases, the J end lost 4 bases, and 6 bases lay between the germline ends. The germline V gene encodes CDR1 LGHDT and CDR2 YNNKEL (reference sequence). The CDR3 sequence is 14 residues long. The DNA for the CDR3 is TGTGCCAGCAGCCAAGACAGGGGTAATGAAAAACTGTTTTTT. Residues: CASSQDRGNEKLFF.

The V call is TRBV28, the J call TRBJ1-2; TRBD1 matches 8 bases. CDR3 length: 16 amino acids. CDR1 is MDHEN, CDR2 SYDVKM, per germline. V dropped 5 bases and J dropped 5; count of bases not matched to a gene: 13. Here the CDR3 reads CASSPSGTGMGYGYTF. In DNA form, the CDR3 reads TGTGCCAGCAGTCCCTCCGGGACAGGCATGGGGTATGGCTACACCTTC.

The chain uses TRBV4-3 and TRBJ1-3; D uncertain. Germline V gene sequence: CDR1 LGHNA, CDR2 YSLEER. The CDR3 consists of 19 residues. V was trimmed by 0 bases and J by 2 bases, leaving 20 bases between them. The CDR3 loop reads CASSQETGVIMKPGNTIYF. The CDR3 DNA follows: TGCGCCAGCAGCCAAGAAACCGGGGTGATCATGAAACCTGGAAACACCATATATTTT.

This clone was picked up one time. This rearrangement joins TRBV6-5 to TRBJ2-3, with TRBD1 as a possible D gene (5 bases). CDR1 is MNHEY, CDR2 SVGAGI, per germline. V gave up 2 bases and J gave up 1 base, with 10 bases separating them. The CDR3 runs 15 residues. CDR3 nucleotides: TGTGCCAGCAGTTACAGGGGTTCGCGCACAGATACGCAGTATTTT. Its protein is CASSYRGSRTDTQYF.

The V call is TRBV5-1, the J call TRBJ1-4, with D maybe TRBD1 (5 bases). The V and J ends lost 6 bases and 2 bases respectively, with 11 bases between them. The CDR3 runs 14 residues. Germline CDR1 and CDR2: SGHRS and YFSETQ. CDR3 region: CASNDGATNEKLFF. DNA of the CDR3: TGCGCCAGCAACGATGGGGCGACTAATGAAAAACTGTTTTTT. The whole variable domain, filled in from reference TRBV5-1 and TRBJ1-4, reads KAGVTQTPRYLIKTRGQQVTLSCSPISGHRSVSWYQQTPGQGLQFLFEYFSETQRNKGNFPGRFSGRQFSNSRSEMNVSTLELGDSALYLCASNDGATNEKLFFGSGTQLSVL.

V gene TRBV7-9 combines with J gene TRBJ1-1; D gene ambiguous. V was clipped by 5 bases and J by 0 bases, with 10 bases between them. Germline lookup yields CDR1 SEHNR and CDR2 FQNEAQ (reference sequence). The CDR3 is 14 residues long. The chain's CDR3 is CASSPRSLNTEAFF. Written as DNA, the CDR3 is TGTGCCAGCAGCCCCAGGTCACTGAACACTGAAGCTTTCTTT.

The gene calls are TRBV5-1 and TRBJ1-2, with a tentative D call TRBD1 (6 bases). The CDR3 has 14 amino acids. V lost 4 bases, J lost 3 bases, and 13 bases lay in between. Germline CDR1 and CDR2: SGHRS and YFSETQ. CDR3: CASSKQGGDYGYTF. The CDR3 DNA sequence: TGCGCCAGCAGCAAACAAGGGGGAGACTATGGCTACACCTTC. The full variable domain, completed using reference TRBV5-1 and TRBJ1-2, is KAGVTQTPRYLIKTRGQQVTLSCSPISGHRSVSWYQQTPGQGLQFLFEYFSETQRNKGNFPGRFSGRQFSNSRSEMNVSTLELGDSALYLCASSKQGGDYGYTFGSGTRLTVV.

CDR3 bases: TGCGCCAGCAGCTTGGTATTGGGCTATGAGCAGTTCTTC. Translating it yields CASSLVLGYEQFF. The gene calls are TRBV5-1 and TRBJ2-1; D unresolved. Trimming cost V 0 bases and J 8 bases, with 9 bases left between them. This CDR3 contains 13 residues. The germline V gene has CDR1 SGHRS and CDR2 YFSETQ.

CDR3 residues: CASKSGGSGNTIYF. For the CDR3, the DNA is TGTGCCAGCAAATCAGGGGGCTCTGGAAACACCATATATTTT. The chain links TRBV6-5 to TRBJ1-3; TRBD1 matches 7 bases. CDR3 length equals 14 residues. V lost 7 bases and J lost 0; bases outside the gene matches: 3. Germline V lookup: CDR1 MNHEY, CDR2 SVGAGI.

The chain recombines TRBV15 with TRBJ1-1; a possible D gene is TRBD1 (6 bases). V dropped 8 bases and J dropped 4 bases, with 14 bases sitting between them. The length of the CDR3 is 13 residues. Germline lookup yields CDR1 LNHNV and CDR2 YYDKDF (reference sequence). The chain's CDR3 is CATGGTGSTEAFF. The CDR3 coding sequence is TGTGCCACCGGTGGAACAGGGAGCACTGAAGCTTTCTTT.

The J gene is TRBJ1-1, the V gene TRBV6-4, with 8 nucleotides matching TRBD1. Germline trimming cut 6 bases from V and 6 bases from J; bases unmatched to any gene: 6. The length of the CDR3 is 13 residues. Germline loops: CDR1 MRHNA, CDR2 SNTAGT. The CDR3 nucleotides are TGTGCCAGCAGCGTCCAGGGGGCTGCTGAAGCTTTCTTT. Its translation: CASSVQGAAEAFF.

The chain recombines TRBV6-5 with TRBJ1-2, with TRBD1 matching over 8 bases. Germline CDR1 is MNHEY and CDR2 is SVGAGI. V trimming: 6 bases; J trimming: 5 bases; junction bases outside the gene matches: 11. There are 15 residues in the CDR3. CDR3 in amino acids: CASRAAGGAEYGYTF. The CDR3 DNA is TGTGCCAGCAGGGCAGCAGGGGGCGCGGAGTATGGCTACACCTTC.

This chain joins TRBV10-3 and TRBJ2-2; 14 bases are a match to TRBD2. CDR3 length: 17 amino acids. Germline V gives CDR1 ENHRY, CDR2 SYGVKD. With V trimmed by 8 bases and J by 4 bases, 9 bases remained unmatched. For the CDR3, the DNA is TGTGCCATCGGGAGACTAGCGGGGGGGAGTAGCACCGGGGAGCTGTTTTTT. Amino acids: CAIGRLAGGSSTGELFF.

Here the CDR3 reads CASSQEGLRTGPNYGYTF. CDR3 DNA: TGTGCCAGCAGCCAAGAAGGACTCCGGACAGGCCCTAACTATGGCTACACCTTC. V is TRBV3-1 (or the pseudogene TRBV3-2) and J is TRBJ1-2, with TRBD1 matching over 7 bases. CDR3 length equals 18 residues. The germline CDR1 and CDR2 sequences are LGHDT and YNNKEL (reference sequence). With 0 bases clipped from V and 0 bases from J, the junction kept 10 bases outside the gene matches.

V and J are TRBV5-4 and TRBJ2-7; 15 bases match TRBD2. Per germline, CDR1 SGHNT and CDR2 YYREEE (reference sequence). The CDR3 is 16 amino acids. The V gene end was trimmed by 4 bases and the J gene end by 4 bases; junction bases not matched to a gene: 6. This chain's CDR3 is CASSEGLAGGFYEQYF. The CDR3, as DNA: TGTGCCAGCAGCGAGGGACTAGCGGGGGGCTTTTACGAGCAGTACTTC.

This clone was counted a single time. The chain joins TRBV5-6 to TRBJ2-7, with D possibly TRBD1 on 5 matching bases. Germline CDR1 reads SGHDT; CDR2 reads YYEEEE. This CDR3 spans 11 amino acids. Trimming removed 2 bases from V and 7 bases from J, with 7 bases in between. DNA of the CDR3: TGTGCCAGCAGCTTCAACAGGGAGCAGTACTTC. It encodes CASSFNREQYF.

The chain links TRBV11-2 to TRBJ2-7; the D gene is possibly TRBD1 (6 bases). V lost 1 base to trimming and J lost 3 bases, with 13 bases between them. The CDR3 spans 15 residues. Per germline, CDR1 SGHAT and CDR2 FQNNGV. The DNA of the CDR3 is TGTGCCAGCAGCTTAGGTCTTACAGGGTTCTACGAGCAGTACTTC. Amino acid sequence: CASSLGLTGFYEQYF.

V gene TRBV5-5 combines with J gene TRBJ2-5, with 7 bases lining up with TRBD2. In germline, CDR1 is SGHKS, CDR2 YYEKEE (reference sequence). The V and J ends lost 4 bases and 4 bases, in that order; junction bases with no gene match: 13. This CDR3 contains 16 residues. CDR3: CASSPFGSGRAETQYF. CDR3 sequence (DNA): TGTGCCAGCAGCCCCTTTGGTAGCGGGCGCGCAGAGACCCAGTACTTC. Variable domain in full (rest from reference TRBV5-5 and TRBJ2-5): DAGVTQSPTHLIKTRGQQVTLRCSPISGHKSVSWYQQVLGQGPQFIFQYYEKEERGRGNFPDRFSARQFPNYSSELNVNALLLGDSALYLCASSPFGSGRAETQYFGPGTRLLVL.

This clone has a handful of counts. The J gene is TRBJ2-3, the V gene TRBV19; 7 bases match TRBD2. Trimming removed 3 bases from V and 0 bases from J; junction bases left unmatched: 9. Germline V gene sequence: CDR1 LNHDA, CDR2 SQIVND (reference sequence). The CDR3 consists of 17 residues. CDR3 sequence (DNA): TGTGCCAGTAGTATTTCCATGGGGGGGTTTAGCACAGATACGCAGTATTTT. Protein: CASSISMGGFSTDTQYF.

The chain couples TRBV19 to TRBJ2-1; 10 bases are a match to TRBD2. After removal of 8 bases from V and 4 bases from J, the junction contained 5 bases not matched to a gene. Germline lookup yields CDR1 LNHDA and CDR2 SQIVND (reference sequence). The CDR3 has 14 amino acids. The DNA for the CDR3 is TGTGCCAGTGGTGGTAGCGGGGGGTACAATGAGCAGTTCTTC. Protein: CASGGSGGYNEQFF.

This chain uses TRBV19 with TRBJ1-6, with a tentative D call TRBD1 (5 bases). This CDR3 contains 14 residues. Trimming stripped 5 bases from V and 9 bases from J, with 14 bases between. CDR1 and CDR2 from the germline V gene are LNHDA and SQIVND (reference sequence). The CDR3 DNA sequence: TGTGCCAGTAGTCCCCCAGGGCAGGGTTCACCCCTCCACTTT. The encoded protein is CASSPPGQGSPLHF.

Only a few counts were recorded for this clone. The chain is built from TRBV4-2 and TRBJ2-1; 13 nucleotides match TRBD2. Looked up from germline, CDR1 is LGHNA and CDR2 is YNFKEQ. Germline trimming cut 0 bases from V and 8 bases from J; bases unmatched to any gene: 10. The CDR3 totals 18 residues. CDR3 sequence (DNA): TGTGCCAGCAGCCAAGATCTGTTCGGACTAGCGGGGGTTTATGAGCAGTTCTTC. Amino acid sequence: CASSQDLFGLAGVYEQFF.

The V gene is TRBV11-2, the J gene TRBJ2-2; 8 bases map to TRBD1. V lost 4 bases to trimming and J lost 7 bases; unmatched junction nucleotides: 8. Germline loops: CDR1 SGHAT, CDR2 FQNNGV. The CDR3 spans 15 residues. The CDR3 protein is CASSSSQGASGELFF. CDR3 in DNA: TGTGCCAGCAGCTCCTCGCAGGGGGCTAGCGGGGAGCTGTTTTTT.

The V and J genes are TRBV7-8 and TRBJ1-3; a possible D gene is TRBD1 (6 bases). From germline, CDR1 is SGHVS and CDR2 FQNEAQ. Between the trimmed V and J ends, which lost 5 bases and 2 bases, there was a span of 10 bases. The CDR3 runs to 14 residues. CDR3 sequence: CASSPGDPGNTIYF. CDR3 coding DNA: TGTGCCAGCAGCCCAGGGGATCCTGGAAACACCATATATTTT.

V gene TRBV28 combines with J gene TRBJ1-5; tentative D call: TRBD1 (5 bases). Germline V lookup: CDR1 MDHEN, CDR2 SYDVKM. Trimming removed 5 bases at V and 0 bases at J, with 11 bases between. The length of the CDR3 is 15 residues. CDR3 sequence (DNA): TGTGCCAGCAGTCGGACCGGGGGTAGCAATCAGCCCCAGCATTTT. This codes for CASSRTGGSNQPQHF.

The chain couples TRBV13 to TRBJ1-2; possibly TRBD1 for D (6 bases). The length of the CDR3 is 12 residues. Germline assignment: CDR1 PRHDT and CDR2 FYEKMQ (reference sequence). The germline V and J ends were trimmed by 1 base and 6 bases, with 6 bases remaining between them. The CDR3 DNA follows: TGTGCCAGCAGCTTAGCAGGGGATGGCTACACCTTC. Protein: CASSLAGDGYTF.

The chain couples TRBV15 to TRBJ1-1, with 10 bases that match TRBD1. The V segment lost 1 base and the J segment 5 bases; nucleotides outside the gene matches: 13. Germline loops: CDR1 LNHNV, CDR2 YYDKDF (reference sequence). This CDR3 contains 18 residues. CDR3 sequence (DNA): TGTGCCACCAGCAGAGTTAGGGGGACAGGGGAATTACGGACTGAAGCTTTCTTT. It is translated as CATSRVRGTGELRTEAFF.